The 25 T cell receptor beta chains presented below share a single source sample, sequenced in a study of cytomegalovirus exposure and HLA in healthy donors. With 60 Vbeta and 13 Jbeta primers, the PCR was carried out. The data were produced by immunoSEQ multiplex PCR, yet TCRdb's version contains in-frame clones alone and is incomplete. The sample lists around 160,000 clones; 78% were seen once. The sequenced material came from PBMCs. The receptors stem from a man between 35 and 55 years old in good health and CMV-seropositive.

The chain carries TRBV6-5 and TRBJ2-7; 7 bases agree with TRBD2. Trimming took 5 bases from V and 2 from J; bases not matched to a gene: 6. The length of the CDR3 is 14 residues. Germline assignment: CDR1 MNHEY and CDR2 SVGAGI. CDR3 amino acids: CASSRLAATYEQYF. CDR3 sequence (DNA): TGTGCCAGCAGTCGTCTAGCGGCGACCTACGAGCAGTACTTC.

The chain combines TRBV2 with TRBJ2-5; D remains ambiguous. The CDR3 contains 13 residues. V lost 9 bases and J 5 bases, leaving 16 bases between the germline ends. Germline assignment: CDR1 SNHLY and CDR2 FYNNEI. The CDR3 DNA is TGTGCCAGTACCCCTCTAGAAGAGGAGACCCAGTACTTC. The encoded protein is CASTPLEEETQYF.

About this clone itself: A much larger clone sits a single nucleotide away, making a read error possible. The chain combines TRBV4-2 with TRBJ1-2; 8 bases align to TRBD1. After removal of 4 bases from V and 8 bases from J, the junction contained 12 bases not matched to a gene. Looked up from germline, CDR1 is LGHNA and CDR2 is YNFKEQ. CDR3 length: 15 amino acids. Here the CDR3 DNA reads TGTGCCAGCAGCCCCTGGGGACAGGCTGATAGGGGCTACACCTTC. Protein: CASSPWGQADRGYTF.

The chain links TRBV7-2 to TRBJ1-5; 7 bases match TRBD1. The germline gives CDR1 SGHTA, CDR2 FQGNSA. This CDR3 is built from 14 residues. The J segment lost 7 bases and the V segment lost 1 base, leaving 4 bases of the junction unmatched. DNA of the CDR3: TGTGCCAGCAGCTTAGGGGACAGATCGCAGCCCCAGCATTTT. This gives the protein CASSLGDRSQPQHF.

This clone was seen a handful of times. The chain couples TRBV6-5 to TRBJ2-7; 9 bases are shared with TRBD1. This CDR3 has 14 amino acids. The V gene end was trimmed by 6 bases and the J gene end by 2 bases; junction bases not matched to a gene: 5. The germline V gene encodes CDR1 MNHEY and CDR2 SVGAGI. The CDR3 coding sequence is TGTGCCAGCAGGCGGGGACAGGGAACCTACGAGCAGTACTTC. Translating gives CASRRGQGTYEQYF.

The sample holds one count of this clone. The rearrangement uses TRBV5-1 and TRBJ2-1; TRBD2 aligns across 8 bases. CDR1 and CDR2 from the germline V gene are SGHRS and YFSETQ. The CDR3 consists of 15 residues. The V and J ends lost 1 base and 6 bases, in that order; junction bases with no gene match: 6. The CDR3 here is CASSLTPLAGNEQFF. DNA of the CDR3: TGCGCCAGCAGCTTGACCCCCCTAGCGGGCAATGAGCAGTTCTTC.

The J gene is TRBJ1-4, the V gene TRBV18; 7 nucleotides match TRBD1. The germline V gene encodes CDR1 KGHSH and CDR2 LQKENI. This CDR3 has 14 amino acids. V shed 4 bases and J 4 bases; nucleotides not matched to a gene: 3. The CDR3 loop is CASSRGQLNEKLFF. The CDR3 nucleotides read TGTGCCAGCTCACGGGGACAGCTTAATGAAAAACTGTTTTTT.

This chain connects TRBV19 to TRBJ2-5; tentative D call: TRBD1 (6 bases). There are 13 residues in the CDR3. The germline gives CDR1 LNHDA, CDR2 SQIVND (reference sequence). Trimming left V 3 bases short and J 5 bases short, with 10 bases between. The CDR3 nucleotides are TGTGCCAGTAGTATGGCAGGGGAGGAGACCCAGTACTTC. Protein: CASSMAGEETQYF.

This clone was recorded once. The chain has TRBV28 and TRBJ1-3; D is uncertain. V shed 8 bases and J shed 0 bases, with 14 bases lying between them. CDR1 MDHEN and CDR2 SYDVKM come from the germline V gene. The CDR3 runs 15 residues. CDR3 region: CASRKQRASGNTIYF. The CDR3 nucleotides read TGTGCCAGCCGAAAACAGAGAGCCTCTGGAAACACCATATATTTT.

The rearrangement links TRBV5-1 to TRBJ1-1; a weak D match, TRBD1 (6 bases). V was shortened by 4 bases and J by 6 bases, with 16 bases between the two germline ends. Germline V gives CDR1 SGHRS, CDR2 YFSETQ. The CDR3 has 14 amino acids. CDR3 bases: TGCGCCAGCAGCGTAGGACAGACTAGCTCTGAAGCTTTCTTT. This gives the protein CASSVGQTSSEAFF.

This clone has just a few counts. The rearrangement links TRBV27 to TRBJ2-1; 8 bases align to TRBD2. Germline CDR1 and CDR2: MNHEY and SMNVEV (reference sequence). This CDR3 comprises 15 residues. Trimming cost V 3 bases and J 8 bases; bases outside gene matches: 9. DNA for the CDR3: TGTGCCAGCAGTTTGGGAGCGGGAGAAAGAGATGAGCAGTTCTTC. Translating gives CASSLGAGERDEQFF.

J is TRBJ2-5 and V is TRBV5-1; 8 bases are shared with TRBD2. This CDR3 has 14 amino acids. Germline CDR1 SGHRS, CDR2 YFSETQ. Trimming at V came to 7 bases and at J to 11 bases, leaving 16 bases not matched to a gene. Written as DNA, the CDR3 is TGCGCCAGCCAAGGAGGGCTAGCGGGCTTAGAGCAGTACTTC. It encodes CASQGGLAGLEQYF. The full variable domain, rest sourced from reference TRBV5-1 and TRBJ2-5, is KAGVTQTPRYLIKTRGQQVTLSCSPISGHRSVSWYQQTPGQGLQFLFEYFSETQRNKGNFPGRFSGRQFSNSRSEMNVSTLELGDSALYLCASQGGLAGLEQYFGPGTRLLVL.

DNA of the CDR3: TGTGCCAGCAGCAATATAGGACAGGGGAGTAGCTACGAGCAGTACTTC. Translated: CASSNIGQGSSYEQYF. This sequence joins TRBV7-9 and TRBJ2-7; 9 positions match TRBD1. CDR1 is SEHNR, CDR2 FQNEAQ, per germline (reference sequence). The CDR3 runs 16 residues. V lost 5 bases, J lost 3 bases, and 11 bases stayed unmatched.

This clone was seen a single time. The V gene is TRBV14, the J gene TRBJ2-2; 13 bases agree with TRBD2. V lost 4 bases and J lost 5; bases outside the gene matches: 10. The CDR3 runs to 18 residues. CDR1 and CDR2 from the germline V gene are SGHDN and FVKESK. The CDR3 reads CASSLGLAGAFATGELFF. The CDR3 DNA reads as TGTGCCAGCAGCCTAGGACTAGCGGGAGCATTTGCAACCGGGGAGCTGTTTTTT.

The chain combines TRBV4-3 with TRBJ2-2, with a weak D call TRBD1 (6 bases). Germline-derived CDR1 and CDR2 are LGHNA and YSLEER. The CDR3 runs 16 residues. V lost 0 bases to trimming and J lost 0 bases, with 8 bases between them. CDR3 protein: CASSQDPGANTGELFF. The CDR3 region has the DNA TGCGCCAGCAGCCAAGATCCAGGGGCGAACACCGGGGAGCTGTTTTTT.

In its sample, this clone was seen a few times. The CDR3 sequence: CSVQGGGDEKLFF. CDR3 DNA: TGCAGCGTTCAAGGAGGGGGTGATGAAAAACTGTTTTTT. The V call is TRBV29-1, the J call TRBJ1-4, with D possibly TRBD1 on 6 matching bases. Germline assignment: CDR1 SQVTM and CDR2 ANQGSEA. The CDR3 has 13 residues. Trimming removed 5 bases from V and 6 bases from J, with 13 bases in between. Filled out from reference TRBV29-1 and TRBJ1-4, the complete variable domain reads SAVISQKPSRDICQRGTSLTIQCQVDSQVTMMFWYRQQPGQSLTLIATANQGSEATYESGFVIDKFPISRPNLTFSTLTVSNMSPEDSSIYLCSVQGGGDEKLFFGSGTQLSVL.

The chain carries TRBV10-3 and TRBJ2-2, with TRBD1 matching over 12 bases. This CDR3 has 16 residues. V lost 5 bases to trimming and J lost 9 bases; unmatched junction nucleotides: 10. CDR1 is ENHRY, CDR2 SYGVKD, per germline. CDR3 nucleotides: TGTGCCATCAGTTCCCCGGAGGGACAGGGGGCTCGGGAGCTGTTTTTT. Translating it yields CAISSPEGQGARELFF.

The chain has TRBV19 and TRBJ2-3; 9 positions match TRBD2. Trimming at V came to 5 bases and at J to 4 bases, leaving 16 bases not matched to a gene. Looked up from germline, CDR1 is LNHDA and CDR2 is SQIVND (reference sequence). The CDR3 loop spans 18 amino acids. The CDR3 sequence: CASSPPSGSSGMSDTQYF. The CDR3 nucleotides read TGTGCCAGTAGTCCCCCTAGTGGATCTAGCGGGATGTCAGATACGCAGTATTTT. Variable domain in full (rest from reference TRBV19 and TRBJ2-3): DGGITQSPKYLFRKEGQNVTLSCEQNLNHDAMYWYRQDPGQGLRLIYYSQIVNDFQKGDIAEGYSVSREKKESFPLTVTSAQKNPTAFYLCASSPPSGSSGMSDTQYFGPGTRLTVL.

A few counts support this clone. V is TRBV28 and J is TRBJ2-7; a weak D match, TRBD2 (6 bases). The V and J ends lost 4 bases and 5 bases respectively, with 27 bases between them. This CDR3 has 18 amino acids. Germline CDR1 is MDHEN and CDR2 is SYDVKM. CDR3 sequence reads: CASSSTTPGLRGGHEQYF. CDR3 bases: TGTGCCAGCAGTTCAACAACACCGGGACTTCGTGGGGGTCACGAGCAGTACTTC.

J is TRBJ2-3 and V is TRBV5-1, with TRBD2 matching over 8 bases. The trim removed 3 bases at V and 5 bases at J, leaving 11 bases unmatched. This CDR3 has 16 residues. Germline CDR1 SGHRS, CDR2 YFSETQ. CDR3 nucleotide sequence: TGCGCCAGCAGCTCTACTAGCGGAGGAGGTGGAGATACGCAGTATTTT. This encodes CASSSTSGGGGDTQYF.

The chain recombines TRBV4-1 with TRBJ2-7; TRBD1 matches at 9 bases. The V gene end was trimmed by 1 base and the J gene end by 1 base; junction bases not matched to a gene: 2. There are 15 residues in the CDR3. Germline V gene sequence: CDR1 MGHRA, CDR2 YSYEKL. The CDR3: CASSQAGTGSYEQYF. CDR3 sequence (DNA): TGCGCCAGCAGCCAAGCTGGGACAGGGTCCTACGAGCAGTACTTC.

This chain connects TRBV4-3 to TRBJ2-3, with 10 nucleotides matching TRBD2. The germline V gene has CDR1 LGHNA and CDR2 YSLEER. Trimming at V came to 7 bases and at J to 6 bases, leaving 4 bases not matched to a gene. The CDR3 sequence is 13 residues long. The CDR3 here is CASTSGRGDTQYF. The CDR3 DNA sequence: TGCGCCAGCACCAGCGGGAGGGGGGATACGCAGTATTTT.

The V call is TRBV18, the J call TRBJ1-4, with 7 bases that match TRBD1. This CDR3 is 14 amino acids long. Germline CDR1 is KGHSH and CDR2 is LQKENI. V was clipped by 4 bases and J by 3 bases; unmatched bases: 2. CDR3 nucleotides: TGTGCCAGCTCACAAGGGACAGCTAATGAAAAACTGTTTTTT. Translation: CASSQGTANEKLFF.

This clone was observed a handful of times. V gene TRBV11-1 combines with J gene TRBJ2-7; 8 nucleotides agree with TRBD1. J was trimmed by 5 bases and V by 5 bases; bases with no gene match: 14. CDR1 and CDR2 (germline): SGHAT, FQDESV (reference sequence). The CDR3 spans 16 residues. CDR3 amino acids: CASSKSPGQAFNEQYF. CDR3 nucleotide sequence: TGTGCCAGCAGCAAGTCACCGGGACAGGCCTTCAACGAGCAGTACTTC.

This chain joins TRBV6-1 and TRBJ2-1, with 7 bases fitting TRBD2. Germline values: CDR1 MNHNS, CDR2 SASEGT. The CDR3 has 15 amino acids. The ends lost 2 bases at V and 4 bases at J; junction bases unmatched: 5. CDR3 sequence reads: CASSERAGEYNEQFF. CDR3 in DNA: TGTGCCAGCAGTGAACGGGCGGGAGAATACAATGAGCAGTTCTTC.